Listed here are 18 T cell receptor beta chains from one sample, sequenced in a study of cytomegalovirus exposure and HLA in healthy donors. PCR used 60 Vbeta primers and 13 Jbeta primers. Repertoires were generated with immunoSEQ multiplex PCR, while TCRdb's copy carries only in-frame clones and drops some. The sample records around 150,000 clones, around 80% being singletons. The source material was PBMCs. These receptors all stem from a young woman in good health and CMV-seronegative.

V usage is TRBV11-2 and J usage is TRBJ2-7; the match to TRBD1 covers 8 bases. CDR1 is SGHAT, CDR2 FQNNGV, per germline. The CDR3 length is 14 residues. J gave up 2 bases and V 5 bases, and 5 bases lay outside the gene matches. CDR3 protein: CASSQTTGAYEQYF. DNA for the CDR3: TGTGCCAGCAGCCAAACGACAGGGGCCTACGAGCAGTACTTC. Looking up the rest from reference TRBV11-2 and TRBJ2-7 gives the full variable domain: EAGVAQSPRYKIIEKRQSVAFWCNPISGHATLYWYQQILGQGPKLLIQFQNNGVVDDSQLPKDRFSAERLKGVDSTLKIQPAKLEDSAVYLCASSQTTGAYEQYFGPGTRLTVT.

J is TRBJ2-7 and V is TRBV6-5; 7 nucleotides agree with TRBD2. The CDR3 extends over 13 amino acids. Looked up from germline, CDR1 is MNHEY and CDR2 is SVGAGI. V shed 5 bases and J 4 bases; nucleotides not matched to a gene: 5. Here the CDR3 reads CASSTLGGYEQYF. In nucleotides, the CDR3 is TGTGCCAGCAGTACCCTGGGAGGGTACGAGCAGTACTTC.

V and J are TRBV5-1 and TRBJ2-1, with 11 bases fitting TRBD2. Trimming cost V 3 bases and J 6 bases; bases outside gene matches: 14. CDR3 length: 18 amino acids. The germline gives CDR1 SGHRS, CDR2 YFSETQ. CDR3 in DNA: TGCGCCAGCAGCTCCTACGATTATACTAGCGGGGGAATCAATGAGCAGTTCTTC. Its protein product is CASSSYDYTSGGINEQFF. Filled out from reference TRBV5-1 and TRBJ2-1, the complete variable domain reads KAGVTQTPRYLIKTRGQQVTLSCSPISGHRSVSWYQQTPGQGLQFLFEYFSETQRNKGNFPGRFSGRQFSNSRSEMNVSTLELGDSALYLCASSSYDYTSGGINEQFFGPGTRLTVL.

This chain links TRBV2 with TRBJ2-7; the match to TRBD1 covers 9 bases. The CDR3 is made up of 14 amino acids. Germline V CDR1 and CDR2: SNHLY, FYNNEI. The trim removed 6 bases at V and 5 bases at J, leaving 8 bases unmatched. In DNA form, the CDR3 reads TGTGCCAGCAGGGACAGGGGTTCGCCCCACGAGCAGTACTTC. Translating it yields CASRDRGSPHEQYF.

The chain couples TRBV19 to TRBJ2-1; 9 bases are a match to TRBD2. Per the germline V gene, CDR1 is LNHDA and CDR2 is SQIVND (reference sequence). The CDR3 covers 16 residues. Trimming removed 5 bases from V and 6 bases from J; junction bases left unmatched: 11. The CDR3 sequence is CASSPHAGGAGNEQFF. The CDR3 nucleotides read TGTGCCAGTAGTCCCCATGCGGGGGGGGCTGGCAATGAGCAGTTCTTC. Based on the CDR3 plus reference TRBV19 and TRBJ2-1, the full variable domain is DGGITQSPKYLFRKEGQNVTLSCEQNLNHDAMYWYRQDPGQGLRLIYYSQIVNDFQKGDIAEGYSVSREKKESFPLTVTSAQKNPTAFYLCASSPHAGGAGNEQFFGPGTRLTVL.

This clone was observed a single time. V usage is TRBV9 and J usage is TRBJ1-1; D is unclear. Germline CDR1 and CDR2: SGDLS and YYNGEE. The CDR3 spans 14 residues. Trimming took 0 bases from V and 2 from J, leaving 8 bases between them. The CDR3 is CASSVDAVNTEAFF. The CDR3 bases are TGTGCCAGCAGCGTAGATGCAGTTAACACTGAAGCTTTCTTT.

This chain uses TRBV21-1 with TRBJ1-5. TRBV21-1 is tagged as a pseudogene. The CDR3 loop spans 13 amino acids. The CDR3 loop reads CASTRERGQPQHF. The CDR3 bases are TGTGCCAGCACTCGGGAACGAGGTCAGCCCCAGCATTTT.

This chain connects TRBV7-9 to TRBJ1-2; D perhaps matches TRBD1 (5 bases). Trimming left V 1 base short and J 4 bases short, with 13 bases between. There are 15 residues in the CDR3. The germline CDR1 and CDR2 sequences are SEHNR and FQNEAQ (reference sequence). The CDR3 nucleotides are TGTGCCAGCAGCTTAGGGGGCCGTTTCTTCTATGGCTACACCTTC. Its translation: CASSLGGRFFYGYTF.

The chain recombines TRBV6-1 with TRBJ2-5, with a possible D match to TRBD1 (6 bases). Trimming took 7 bases from V and 2 from J, leaving 14 bases between them. In germline, CDR1 is MNHNS, CDR2 SASEGT. CDR3 size: 14 residues. The CDR3 sequence: CASNNWGPQETQYF. In DNA, the CDR3 is TGTGCCAGCAATAACTGGGGGCCACAAGAGACCCAGTACTTC.

Only one count was recorded for this clone. The rearrangement links TRBV6-5 to TRBJ2-1; TRBD2 agrees at 13 bases. Germline V lookup: CDR1 MNHEY, CDR2 SVGAGI. Trimming removed 2 bases from V and 12 bases from J; junction bases left unmatched: 4. The CDR3 runs to 14 residues. CDR3 sequence: CASSYRTSGGGQFF. DNA for the CDR3: TGTGCCAGCAGTTACCGGACTAGCGGGGGCGGGCAGTTCTTC.

The genes are TRBV6-5 and TRBJ2-2; no reliable D call. This CDR3 is 14 amino acids long. CDR1 is MNHEY and CDR2 is SVGAGI in the germline V gene. Trimming pared 5 bases from V and 4 bases from J, leaving 11 bases between. This CDR3 reads CASSPLLGTGELFF. The CDR3 DNA follows: TGTGCCAGCAGTCCCCTTCTAGGCACCGGGGAGCTGTTTTTT.

This clone was found a few times. This chain uses TRBV28 with TRBJ1-1, with a possible D match to TRBD1 (6 bases). Trimming left V 2 bases short and J 1 base short, with 17 bases between. The CDR3 contains 17 residues. Germline V lookup: CDR1 MDHEN, CDR2 SYDVKM. CDR3 DNA: TGTGCCAGCAGTTTAACCCACGGGGCAGGGGCGAACACTGAAGCTTTCTTT. It translates to CASSLTHGAGANTEAFF.

This chain joins TRBV6-5 and TRBJ1-2; TRBD1 matches at 7 bases. V was clipped by 10 bases and J by 8 bases; unmatched bases: 10. The CDR3 has 12 residues. Germline loops: CDR1 MNHEY, CDR2 SVGAGI. CDR3 DNA sequence: TGTGCCACCCACAGGGGTTTCTTGGGCTACACCTTC. It codes for CATHRGFLGYTF.

V and J are TRBV29-1 and TRBJ2-1; TRBD1 might be the D (5 bases). The CDR3 is 12 residues long. CDR1 and CDR2 from the germline V gene are SQVTM and ANQGSEA. Trimming took off 6 bases at V and 9 bases at J, with 15 bases between the two ends. CDR3 nucleotides: TGCAGCGTAAGGTTCCAGGGCCGTGAGCAGTTCTTC. As protein: CSVRFQGREQFF.

This chain connects TRBV6-1 to TRBJ1-6; a weak D match, TRBD1 (5 bases). This CDR3 has 15 amino acids. From germline, CDR1 is MNHNS and CDR2 SASEGT. Deletions cut 5 bases from V and 8 bases from J, with 16 bases between. CDR3 coding DNA: TGTGCCAGCAGTTCTCTTGGGGCTCGGGATTCACCCCTCCACTTT. Translating gives CASSSLGARDSPLHF.

The rearrangement uses TRBV7-9 and TRBJ2-1; 8 positions match TRBD2. Germline lookup yields CDR1 SEHNR and CDR2 FQNEAQ (reference sequence). The J segment lost 10 bases and the V segment lost 4 bases, leaving 9 bases of the junction unmatched. The CDR3 spans 14 residues. The CDR3 DNA is TGTGCCAGCAGCTCCGGGAGGGCGGATGGGGAGCAGTTCTTC. Translating it yields CASSSGRADGEQFF.

The genes are TRBV11-2 and TRBJ1-1; 7 positions match TRBD1. The CDR3 runs to 14 residues. Germline assignment: CDR1 SGHAT and CDR2 FQNNGV. With 7 bases clipped from V and 2 bases from J, the junction kept 7 bases outside the gene matches. The CDR3 region is CASMWTGSNTEAFF. In DNA form, the CDR3 reads TGTGCCAGCATGTGGACAGGCTCCAACACTGAAGCTTTCTTT.

This sequence joins TRBV7-3 and TRBJ1-5; 9 bases are a match to TRBD1. CDR1 and CDR2 from the germline V gene are SGHTA and FQGTGA. V lost 5 bases, J lost 6 bases, and 11 bases stayed unmatched. This CDR3 comprises 16 residues. CDR3 residues: CASSQGGQGKVQPQHF. In DNA form, the CDR3 reads TGTGCCAGCAGCCAAGGTGGACAGGGGAAGGTTCAGCCCCAGCATTTT.